These T cell receptor beta chains were read from a single sample in a study of shared clonotypes between healthy human individuals. TCRdb keeps only in-frame clones here, not all; method: immunoSEQ multiplex PCR. Of under 200,000 clones listed, over 85% are singletons. The source material was naive CD4+ T cells sorted from blood. The receptors were gathered from a woman aged 25 to 39 in good health. Both conserved end residues are part of each CDR3. The size of a clone is reported for some rows only, either as once, few or many, or as a class for expanded clones.

>TRBV2|once|TRBJ1-5
CASSEVHHSNQPQHF
>TRBV5-1|NA|TRBJ2-7
CASSMTGEDPYEQYF
>TRBV25-1|NA|TRBJ2-5
CASSASLAGGYEQYF
>TRBV28|NA|TRBJ2-6
CASRPAGANVLTF
>TRBV19|NA|TRBJ2-1
CASSAGLAGNNEQFF
>TRBV5-1|NA|TRBJ2-7
CASGEGVISYEQYF
>TRBV7-2|NA|NA
CASSFTGAHEQYF
>TRBV6-1|NA|TRBJ2-5
CASTPDGRQTQYF
>TRBV11-3|once|TRBJ1-1
CASSLGRNEAFF
>TRBV18|NA|TRBJ1-3
CASSPQSNSGNTIYF
>TRBV9|NA|TRBJ2-1
CASSSRLRTSLSSYNEQFF
>TRBV5-1|NA|NA
CASSFSGGYEQYF
>TRBV19|NA|TRBJ1-3
CASSTDSYSGNTIYF
>TRBV28|NA|TRBJ2-6
CASSLSGANVLTF
>TRBV15|NA|TRBJ2-3
CATSREREGTQYF
>TRBV27|NA|TRBJ2-2
CASSARNTGELFF
>TRBV7-9|NA|TRBJ1-1
CASSGTGGFGTEAFF
>TRBV25-1|NA|TRBJ1-1
CASSESPPTEAFF
>TRBV13|NA|TRBJ1-6
CASSSNPGSSPLHF
>TRBV6-5|NA|TRBJ2-7
CASSYSGRGSYEQYF
>TRBV19|NA|TRBJ2-5
CASNRLAGDRETQYF
>TRBV19|once|TRBJ1-1
CASSIYSGGMNTEAFF
>TRBV15|NA|TRBJ2-1
CATSRDNRYPNEQFF
>TRBV18|NA|TRBJ2-7
CASSPSGTGTYEQYF
>TRBV5-1|NA|TRBJ2-5
CASSKEETQYF
>TRBV19|NA|NA
CASRQGTSYEQYF
>TRBV6-5|NA|TRBJ2-7
CASRREDYEQYF